These 19 T cell receptor beta chains share one sample of origin, sequenced in a study of blood T cell repertoires in COVID-19. Sequencing used immunoSEQ multiplex PCR; TCRdb keeps in-frame clones, though not all of them. Of roughly 180,000 clones listed, 70% to 90% are singletons. Sample: peripheral blood. These receptors all come from a man aged 65-85 years with active or convalescent COVID-19.

The chain employs TRBV7-8 and TRBJ1-5; D is possibly TRBD1 (5 bases). Trimming removed 0 bases at V and 3 bases at J, with 9 bases between. CDR1 is SGHVS, CDR2 FQNEAQ, per germline. This CDR3 is 15 amino acids long. This CDR3 is CASSLAARVNQPQHF. The CDR3 DNA reads as TGTGCCAGCAGCTTAGCCGCCAGGGTCAATCAGCCCCAGCATTTT.

This sequence joins TRBV7-9 and TRBJ2-1, with TRBD2 matching over 12 bases. Germline loops: CDR1 SEHNR, CDR2 FQNEAQ (reference sequence). The ends lost 0 bases at V and 8 bases at J; junction bases unmatched: 8. The CDR3 is 17 residues long. CDR3 sequence (DNA): TGTGCCAGCAGCTTAGCGAGCCTAGCGGGAGGGGGGGATGAGCAGTTCTTC. Its translation is CASSLASLAGGGDEQFF.

V is TRBV2 and J is TRBJ1-2; D possibly corresponds to TRBD1 (6 bases). Germline V gene data show CDR1 as SNHLY and CDR2 as FYNNEI. There are 13 residues in the CDR3. The V gene lost 9 bases and the J gene lost 4 bases, with 15 bases spanning the gap. The CDR3 DNA is TGTGCCAGACAGGGCGAGGGATTCTATGGCTACACCTTC. Translated, it gives CARQGEGFYGYTF.

The CDR3 spells CASSSPGDSGATDTQYF. The CDR3, as DNA: TGCGCCAGCAGCTCCCCCGGGGATAGCGGGGCCACAGATACGCAGTATTTT. This chain uses TRBV5-1 with TRBJ2-3; 8 nucleotides line up with TRBD2. CDR1 is SGHRS and CDR2 is YFSETQ in the germline V gene. Germline trimming cut 3 bases from V and 2 bases from J; bases unmatched to any gene: 11. CDR3 length: 17 amino acids.

This sequence joins TRBV19 and TRBJ2-1, with a tentative D call TRBD2 (5 bases). Germline V gene lookup returns CDR1 LNHDA and CDR2 SQIVND (reference sequence). This CDR3 contains 17 residues. Trimming pared 5 bases from V and 1 base from J, leaving 18 bases between. The CDR3 DNA sequence: TGTGCCAGTAGTCCAGTATCCGGGGTATTTTCCTACAATGAGCAGTTCTTC. It yields the protein CASSPVSGVFSYNEQFF.

This clone came up once. The J gene is TRBJ2-3, the V gene TRBV19, with 7 bases aligning to TRBD1. The germline gives CDR1 LNHDA, CDR2 SQIVND (reference sequence). J gave up 2 bases and V 4 bases, and 9 bases lay outside the gene matches. The CDR3 spans 16 residues. The CDR3 region has the DNA TGTGCCAGTAGTAACCAGGGGGTTACCTACACAGATACGCAGTATTTT. As protein: CASSNQGVTYTDTQYF.

Here the CDR3 DNA reads TGTGCCAGCAGCTTGAGCTCTGGAAACACCATATATTTT. Amino acid sequence: CASSLSSGNTIYF. The chain employs TRBV7-9 and TRBJ1-3; D unclear. The CDR3 runs to 13 residues. V lost 3 bases, J lost 0 bases, and 3 bases lay in between. Germline-derived CDR1 and CDR2 are SEHNR and FQNEAQ (reference sequence).

This chain connects TRBV18 to TRBJ1-6; TRBD1 aligns across 7 bases. The CDR3 consists of 14 residues. Germline V gives CDR1 KGHSH, CDR2 LQKENI. J lost 7 bases, V lost 3 bases, and 3 bases had no gene match. The CDR3 sequence is CASSPTGENSPLHF. The CDR3 DNA is TGTGCCAGCTCACCTACAGGGGAGAATTCACCCCTCCACTTT.

This clone was recorded a few times. The chain uses TRBV6-5 and TRBJ1-6; 7 bases agree with TRBD1. CDR3 length: 14 amino acids. Germline lookup yields CDR1 MNHEY and CDR2 SVGAGI. Trimming at V came to 7 bases and at J to 7 bases, leaving 7 bases not matched to a gene. The CDR3 sequence is CASNRQGTNSPLHF. DNA for the CDR3: TGTGCCAGCAACCGACAGGGAACAAATTCACCCCTCCACTTT.

This chain uses TRBV4-3 with TRBJ2-1, with D perhaps TRBD2 (7 bases). This CDR3 is built from 15 residues. V was shortened by 1 base and J by 7 bases, with 14 bases between the two germline ends. Germline CDR1 reads LGHNA; CDR2 reads YSLEER. CDR3 protein: CASSQGGGGLNEQFF. In DNA, the CDR3 is TGCGCCAGCAGCCAAGGTGGGGGGGGCCTTAATGAGCAGTTCTTC.

In nucleotides, the CDR3 is TGTGCCAGCAGCTTAACGGGGGTTAACACCGGGGAGCTGTTTTTT. This sequence encodes CASSLTGVNTGELFF. The rearrangement links TRBV7-9 to TRBJ2-2; possible D gene TRBD2, 6 bases. Trimming took 2 bases from V and 2 from J, leaving 9 bases between them. This CDR3 spans 15 amino acids. Germline V gives CDR1 SEHNR, CDR2 FQNEAQ (reference sequence).

J is TRBJ2-2 and V is TRBV6-5; 8 nucleotides match TRBD1. The ends lost 0 bases at V and 6 bases at J; junction bases unmatched: 6. In germline, CDR1 is MNHEY, CDR2 SVGAGI. The CDR3 is 16 amino acids. In nucleotides, the CDR3 is TGTGCCAGCAGTTACTCGCAGGGGGCTGGGTCCGGGGAGCTGTTTTTT. Amino acid sequence: CASSYSQGAGSGELFF.

This chain connects TRBV15 to TRBJ2-7; D might be TRBD2 (6 bases). With 1 base removed from V and 4 bases from J, the gap between germline ends came to 14 bases. The germline gives CDR1 LNHNV, CDR2 YYDKDF (reference sequence). This CDR3 has 15 residues. The CDR3 reads CATSRAYGGFYEQYF. As DNA, the CDR3 is TGTGCCACCAGCAGAGCCTACGGGGGTTTTTACGAGCAGTACTTC.

The chain combines TRBV19 with TRBJ1-6, with D hard to call. CDR3 length: 14 amino acids. CDR1 and CDR2 from the germline V gene are LNHDA and SQIVND (reference sequence). V shed 7 bases and J shed 7 bases, with 14 bases lying between them. The CDR3 loop is CASTPREGNSPLHF. The CDR3 DNA sequence: TGTGCCAGTACCCCAAGGGAGGGAAATTCACCCCTCCACTTT. Looking up the rest from reference TRBV19 and TRBJ1-6 gives the full variable domain: DGGITQSPKYLFRKEGQNVTLSCEQNLNHDAMYWYRQDPGQGLRLIYYSQIVNDFQKGDIAEGYSVSREKKESFPLTVTSAQKNPTAFYLCASTPREGNSPLHFGNGTRLTVT.

V is TRBV28 and J is TRBJ1-2; 8 bases are a match to TRBD1. After removal of 7 bases from V and 4 bases from J, the junction contained 14 bases not matched to a gene. Germline lookup yields CDR1 MDHEN and CDR2 SYDVKM. The CDR3 is made up of 16 amino acids. The CDR3 region is CASTLGQGAPFYGYTF. The CDR3 DNA sequence: TGTGCCAGCACCCTAGGTCAGGGGGCGCCTTTCTATGGCTACACCTTC.

This chain links TRBV12-3 or TRBV12-4 with TRBJ2-2; a possible D gene is TRBD2 (5 bases). This CDR3 is 13 amino acids long. V dropped 4 bases and J dropped 5 bases, with 8 bases sitting between them. CDR3 nucleotide sequence: TGTGCCAGCAGTTCCGGCGGGACCGGGGAGCTGTTTTTT. Translation gives CASSSGGTGELFF.

This rearrangement joins TRBV13 to TRBJ2-1, with a tentative D call TRBD1 (5 bases). Germline V gene lookup returns CDR1 PRHDT and CDR2 FYEKMQ (reference sequence). CDR3 length equals 15 residues. The ends were cut back, 1 base at V and 1 base at J, with 8 bases in the middle. In nucleotides, the CDR3 is TGTGCCAGCAGCTTAGCAGGGTCATCCTACAATGAGCAGTTCTTC. The encoded protein is CASSLAGSSYNEQFF. The variable domain in full, with the rest retrieved from reference TRBV13 and TRBJ2-1, is AAGVIQSPRHLIKEKRETATLKCYPIPRHDTVYWYQQGPGQDPQFLISFYEKMQSDKGSIPDRFSAQQFSDYHSELNMSSLELGDSALYFCASSLAGSSYNEQFFGPGTRLTVL.

The chain couples TRBV28 to TRBJ2-5; 11 bases map to TRBD2. Trimming at V came to 6 bases and at J to 4 bases, leaving 4 bases not matched to a gene. The CDR3 consists of 14 residues. Germline V gene sequence: CDR1 MDHEN, CDR2 SYDVKM. The CDR3 DNA reads as TGTGCCAGCAGATTAGCGGGGGGGCGAGAGACCCAGTACTTC. Its translation: CASRLAGGRETQYF.

The genes are TRBV7-9 and TRBJ2-5, with 8 nucleotides matching TRBD2. From germline, CDR1 is SEHNR and CDR2 FQNEAQ (reference sequence). The CDR3 covers 14 residues. V was pared by 4 bases and J by 5 bases, with 6 bases of the junction left unmatched. The CDR3 nucleotides are TGTGCCAGCAGCTGGGTAGCGGGGACGGAGACCCAGTACTTC. It codes for CASSWVAGTETQYF.